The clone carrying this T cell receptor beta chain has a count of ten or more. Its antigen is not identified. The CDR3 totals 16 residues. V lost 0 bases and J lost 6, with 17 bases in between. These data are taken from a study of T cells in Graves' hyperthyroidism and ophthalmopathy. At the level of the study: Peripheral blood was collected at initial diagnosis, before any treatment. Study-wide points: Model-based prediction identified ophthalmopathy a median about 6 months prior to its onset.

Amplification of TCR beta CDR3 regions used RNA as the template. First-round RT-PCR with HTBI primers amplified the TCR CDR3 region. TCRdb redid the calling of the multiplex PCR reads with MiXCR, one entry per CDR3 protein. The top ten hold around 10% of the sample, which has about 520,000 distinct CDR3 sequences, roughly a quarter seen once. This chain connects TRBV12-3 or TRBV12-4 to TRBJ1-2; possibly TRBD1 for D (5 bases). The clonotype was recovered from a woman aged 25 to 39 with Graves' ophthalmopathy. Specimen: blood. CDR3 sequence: CASSLAGQIAIDGYTF. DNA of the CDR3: TGTGCCAGCAGTTTAGCCGGACAAATTGCTATCGATGGCTACACCTTC.